The 22 T cell receptor beta chains in this list originate from one sample, sequenced in a study of blood T cell repertoires in COVID-19. Generated by immunoSEQ multiplex PCR, the TCRdb table keeps only in-frame clones and is missing some. In the table there are approximately 150,000 clones, about 83% of which are singletons. Material: peripheral blood. The receptors come from a woman in her forties or fifties with active or convalescent COVID-19.

This chain joins TRBV16 and TRBJ1-4; a possible D gene is TRBD1 (6 bases). Trimming took 1 base from V and 5 from J, leaving 11 bases between them. The length of the CDR3 is 15 residues. The V gene's germline CDR1 is KGHSY and CDR2 FQNENV. The CDR3 region has the DNA TGTGCCAGCAGCCAATTAGGACAGAAGAATGAAAAACTGTTTTTT. The encoded protein is CASSQLGQKNEKLFF.

This clone was seen just once. The V call is TRBV11-1, the J call TRBJ2-3; TRBD2 aligns across 13 bases. With 6 bases clipped from V and 3 bases from J, the junction kept 3 bases outside the gene matches. The CDR3 covers 15 residues. Germline V lookup: CDR1 SGHAT, CDR2 FQDESV (reference sequence). The CDR3 coding sequence is TGTGCCAGCAGACAACTAGCGGGAGGGACAGATACGCAGTATTTT. It codes for CASRQLAGGTDTQYF.

The genes are TRBV3-1 (or the pseudogene TRBV3-2) and TRBJ1-2; perhaps TRBD1 as D (5 bases). Deletions cut 4 bases from V and 7 bases from J, with 19 bases between. CDR1 and CDR2 (germline): LGHDT, YNNKEL (reference sequence). This CDR3 has 15 amino acids. As DNA, the CDR3 is TGTGCCAGCAGCCTTACGGGGGGTACGAGTTTTGGCTACACCTTC. This encodes CASSLTGGTSFGYTF.

This chain links TRBV5-6 with TRBJ1-1, with D maybe TRBD1 (6 bases). Trimming pared 3 bases from V and 3 bases from J, leaving 15 bases between. The CDR3 is 15 amino acids. From germline, CDR1 is SGHDT and CDR2 YYEEEE. The CDR3 DNA follows: TGTGCCAGCAGCTCAGTCGGACAGCACTACACTGAAGCTTTCTTT. It specifies CASSSVGQHYTEAFF. The entire variable domain, with the rest obtained from reference TRBV5-6 and TRBJ1-1, is as follows: DAGVTQSPTHLIKTRGQQVTLRCSPKSGHDTVSWYQQALGQGPQFIFQYYEEEERQRGNFPDRFSGHQFPNYSSELNVNALLLGDSALYLCASSSVGQHYTEAFFGQGTRLTVV.

The chain uses TRBV12-3 or TRBV12-4 and TRBJ2-3; D unresolved. V was trimmed by 5 bases and J by 5 bases, leaving 2 bases between them. The CDR3 totals 10 residues. CDR3 DNA sequence: TGTGCCAGCAGTCGAGATACGCAGTATTTT. This translates into CASSRDTQYF.

In its sample, this clone was seen a few times. V gene TRBV13 combines with J gene TRBJ2-1, with D perhaps TRBD2 (6 bases). This CDR3 contains 15 residues. V dropped 5 bases and J dropped 8 bases, with 19 bases sitting between them. The germline CDR1 and CDR2 sequences are PRHDT and FYEKMQ (reference sequence). This CDR3 is CASSPRPRDSYEQFF. Written as DNA, the CDR3 is TGTGCCAGCAGCCCGAGACCCCGGGACTCATATGAGCAGTTCTTC.

The rearrangement links TRBV9 to TRBJ2-7; 10 nucleotides align to TRBD1. V shed 0 bases, J shed 4 bases, and the junction held 1 base outside the gene matches. Germline V gene lookup returns CDR1 SGDLS and CDR2 YYNGEE. The CDR3 has 14 amino acids. DNA for the CDR3: TGTGCCAGCAGCGTAGGGGACAGGGGATACGAGCAGTACTTC. This translates into CASSVGDRGYEQYF.

V is TRBV7-9 and J is TRBJ2-1; TRBD2 aligns across 7 bases. Germline CDR1 reads SEHNR; CDR2 reads FQNEAQ (reference sequence). Trimming took 1 base from V and 6 from J; bases not matched to a gene: 6. This CDR3 region has 15 residues. Here the CDR3 DNA reads TGTGCCAGCAGCTTAGACGGGAGGTCAACCAATGAGCAGTTCTTC. Encoded protein: CASSLDGRSTNEQFF.

This clone was recorded once. The V gene is TRBV25-1, the J gene TRBJ2-7; D possibly corresponds to TRBD1 (6 bases). The CDR3 extends over 13 amino acids. The germline CDR1 and CDR2 sequences are MGHDK and SYGVNS. Trimming left V 7 bases short and J 1 base short, with 11 bases between. This CDR3 is CASILTGSYEQYF. The CDR3 coding sequence is TGTGCCAGCATTTTAACAGGGTCCTACGAGCAGTACTTC.

This chain links TRBV21-1 with TRBJ2-2; the table's TRBD2 call for D was not verified on the DNA. TRBV21-1 is a pseudogene. The CDR3 runs to 17 residues. Here the CDR3 reads CASSNRGAYQNTGELFF. As DNA, the CDR3 is TGTGCCAGCAGCAACCGGGGGGCATACCAAAACACCGGGGAGCTGTTTTTT.

Turning to this clone: Other nucleotide sequences from this sample produce the same CDR3. V usage is TRBV27 and J usage is TRBJ2-7; 9 positions agree with TRBD1. CDR1 is MNHEY, CDR2 SMNVEV, per germline (reference sequence). With 6 bases clipped from V and 4 bases from J, the junction kept 7 bases outside the gene matches. The CDR3 has 14 residues. The chain's CDR3 is CASSSDRGAYEQYF. The CDR3 DNA sequence: TGTGCCAGCAGCTCAGACAGGGGGGCTTACGAGCAGTACTTC.

For the CDR3, the DNA is TGTGCCAGCAGCCACAGAATTAGCGGGAAAAGTACTGAAAGCACAGATACGCAGTATTTT. Residues: CASSHRISGKSTESTDTQYF. The V gene is TRBV6-8, the J gene TRBJ2-3; the match to TRBD2 covers 8 bases. From germline, CDR1 is MNHGY and CDR2 SAAAGT. V lost 6 bases and J lost 0; bases outside the gene matches: 20. The length of the CDR3 is 20 residues.

Written as DNA, the CDR3 is TGTGCCAGCAGCACACCAGGGGGTCTAACTGAAGCTTTCTTT. This codes for CASSTPGGLTEAFF. V usage is TRBV5-4 and J usage is TRBJ1-1; TRBD1 matches at 7 bases. V was pared by 4 bases and J by 5 bases, with 8 bases of the junction left unmatched. Germline V CDR1 and CDR2: SGHNT, YYREEE (reference sequence). The CDR3 loop spans 14 amino acids.

The CDR3 DNA is TGTGCCAGCTCACGTAACAGGGAACTGGCTTTCTTT. It encodes CASSRNRELAFF. V gene TRBV18 combines with J gene TRBJ1-1; TRBD1 might be the D (6 bases). The length of the CDR3 is 12 residues. Germline-derived CDR1 and CDR2 are KGHSH and LQKENI. Trimming stripped 4 bases from V and 11 bases from J, with 14 bases between.

The gene calls are TRBV18 and TRBJ2-5; the match to TRBD2 covers 9 bases. The CDR3 has 16 amino acids. Per germline, CDR1 KGHSH and CDR2 LQKENI. V lost 2 bases to trimming and J lost 3 bases; unmatched junction nucleotides: 7. The CDR3 nucleotides are TGTGCCAGCTCACCAGATCTAGCGGGATCAAAAGAGACCCAGTACTTC. It specifies CASSPDLAGSKETQYF.

The chain combines TRBV19 with TRBJ1-5, with 9 bases fitting TRBD1. The CDR3 has 17 amino acids. CDR1 LNHDA and CDR2 SQIVND come from the germline V gene (reference sequence). V was pared by 6 bases and J by 1 base, with 10 bases of the junction left unmatched. CDR3 region: CASSTLGTGISNQPQHF. CDR3 nucleotides: TGTGCCAGTAGCACTCTAGGGACAGGGATCAGCAATCAGCCCCAGCATTTT.

The chain couples TRBV30 to TRBJ1-4, with D perhaps matching TRBD1 (5 bases). The V gene lost 3 bases and the J gene lost 6 bases, with 17 bases spanning the gap. Germline CDR1 GTSNPN, CDR2 SVGIG (reference sequence). The CDR3 is made up of 15 amino acids. Written as DNA, the CDR3 is TGTGCCTGGAGCAAAGGGGCAGGGCCCCATGAAAAACTGTTTTTT. Translating gives CAWSKGAGPHEKLFF.

This rearrangement joins TRBV6-4 to TRBJ2-1, with a weak D call TRBD2 (5 bases). V lost 6 bases and J 9 bases, leaving 21 bases between the germline ends. The CDR3 is 15 residues long. Looked up from germline, CDR1 is MRHNA and CDR2 is SNTAGT. Here the CDR3 reads CASSPGGGPSTEQFF. The CDR3 DNA is TGTGCCAGCAGCCCCGGAGGTGGGCCAAGCACTGAGCAGTTCTTC.

The chain is built from TRBV3-1 (or the pseudogene TRBV3-2) and TRBJ2-1, with 7 bases that match TRBD2. This CDR3 is built from 19 residues. The germline V gene has CDR1 LGHDT and CDR2 YNNKEL (reference sequence). Germline trimming cut 0 bases from V and 0 bases from J; bases unmatched to any gene: 11. The CDR3 spells CASSQEAQRAGSSYNEQFF. The CDR3, as DNA: TGTGCCAGCAGCCAAGAAGCCCAAAGAGCGGGGAGCTCCTACAATGAGCAGTTCTTC.

This sequence joins TRBV7-9 and TRBJ2-7; 9 bases align to TRBD1. V gave up 5 bases and J gave up 3 bases; unmatched junction bases: 8. Germline CDR1 and CDR2: SEHNR and FQNEAQ (reference sequence). The CDR3 consists of 15 residues. The chain's CDR3 is CASSPQPGQGYEQYF. Here the CDR3 DNA reads TGTGCCAGCAGCCCCCAACCGGGACAGGGCTACGAGCAGTACTTC.

V gene TRBV5-1 combines with J gene TRBJ2-1; 12 bases fit TRBD2. The CDR3 contains 16 residues. J lost 10 bases, V lost 3 bases, and 11 bases had no gene match. Germline V lookup: CDR1 SGHRS, CDR2 YFSETQ. CDR3 sequence (DNA): TGCGCCAGCAGCTCCGAGGGGGGCGGACTAGCGGGGGAGCAGTTCTTC. Its protein is CASSSEGGGLAGEQFF.

V and J are TRBV2 and TRBJ2-1; 11 nucleotides align to TRBD2. V dropped 4 bases and J dropped 4; count of bases not matched to a gene: 3. The CDR3 has 15 residues. Per germline, CDR1 SNHLY and CDR2 FYNNEI. CDR3 nucleotide sequence: TGTGCCAGCAGTGTATTAGCGGGAGGGTACAATGAGCAGTTCTTC. It codes for CASSVLAGGYNEQFF.